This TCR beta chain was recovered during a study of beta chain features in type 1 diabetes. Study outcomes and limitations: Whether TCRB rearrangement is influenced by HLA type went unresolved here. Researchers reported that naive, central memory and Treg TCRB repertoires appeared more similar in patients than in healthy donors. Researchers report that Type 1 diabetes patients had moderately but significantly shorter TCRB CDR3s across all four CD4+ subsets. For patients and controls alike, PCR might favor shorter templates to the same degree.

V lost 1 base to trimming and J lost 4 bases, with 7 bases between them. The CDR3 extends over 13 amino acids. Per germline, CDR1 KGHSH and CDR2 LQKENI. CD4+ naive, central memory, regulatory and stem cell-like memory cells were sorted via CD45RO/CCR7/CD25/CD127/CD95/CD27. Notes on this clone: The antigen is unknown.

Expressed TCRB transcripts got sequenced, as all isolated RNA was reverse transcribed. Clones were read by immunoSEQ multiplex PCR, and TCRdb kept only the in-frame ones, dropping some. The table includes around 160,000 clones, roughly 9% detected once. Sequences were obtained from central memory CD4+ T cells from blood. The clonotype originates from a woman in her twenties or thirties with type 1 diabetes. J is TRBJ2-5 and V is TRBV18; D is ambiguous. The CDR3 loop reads CASSPRATETQYF. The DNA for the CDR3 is TGTGCCAGCTCACCACGAGCAACAGAGACCCAGTACTTC.